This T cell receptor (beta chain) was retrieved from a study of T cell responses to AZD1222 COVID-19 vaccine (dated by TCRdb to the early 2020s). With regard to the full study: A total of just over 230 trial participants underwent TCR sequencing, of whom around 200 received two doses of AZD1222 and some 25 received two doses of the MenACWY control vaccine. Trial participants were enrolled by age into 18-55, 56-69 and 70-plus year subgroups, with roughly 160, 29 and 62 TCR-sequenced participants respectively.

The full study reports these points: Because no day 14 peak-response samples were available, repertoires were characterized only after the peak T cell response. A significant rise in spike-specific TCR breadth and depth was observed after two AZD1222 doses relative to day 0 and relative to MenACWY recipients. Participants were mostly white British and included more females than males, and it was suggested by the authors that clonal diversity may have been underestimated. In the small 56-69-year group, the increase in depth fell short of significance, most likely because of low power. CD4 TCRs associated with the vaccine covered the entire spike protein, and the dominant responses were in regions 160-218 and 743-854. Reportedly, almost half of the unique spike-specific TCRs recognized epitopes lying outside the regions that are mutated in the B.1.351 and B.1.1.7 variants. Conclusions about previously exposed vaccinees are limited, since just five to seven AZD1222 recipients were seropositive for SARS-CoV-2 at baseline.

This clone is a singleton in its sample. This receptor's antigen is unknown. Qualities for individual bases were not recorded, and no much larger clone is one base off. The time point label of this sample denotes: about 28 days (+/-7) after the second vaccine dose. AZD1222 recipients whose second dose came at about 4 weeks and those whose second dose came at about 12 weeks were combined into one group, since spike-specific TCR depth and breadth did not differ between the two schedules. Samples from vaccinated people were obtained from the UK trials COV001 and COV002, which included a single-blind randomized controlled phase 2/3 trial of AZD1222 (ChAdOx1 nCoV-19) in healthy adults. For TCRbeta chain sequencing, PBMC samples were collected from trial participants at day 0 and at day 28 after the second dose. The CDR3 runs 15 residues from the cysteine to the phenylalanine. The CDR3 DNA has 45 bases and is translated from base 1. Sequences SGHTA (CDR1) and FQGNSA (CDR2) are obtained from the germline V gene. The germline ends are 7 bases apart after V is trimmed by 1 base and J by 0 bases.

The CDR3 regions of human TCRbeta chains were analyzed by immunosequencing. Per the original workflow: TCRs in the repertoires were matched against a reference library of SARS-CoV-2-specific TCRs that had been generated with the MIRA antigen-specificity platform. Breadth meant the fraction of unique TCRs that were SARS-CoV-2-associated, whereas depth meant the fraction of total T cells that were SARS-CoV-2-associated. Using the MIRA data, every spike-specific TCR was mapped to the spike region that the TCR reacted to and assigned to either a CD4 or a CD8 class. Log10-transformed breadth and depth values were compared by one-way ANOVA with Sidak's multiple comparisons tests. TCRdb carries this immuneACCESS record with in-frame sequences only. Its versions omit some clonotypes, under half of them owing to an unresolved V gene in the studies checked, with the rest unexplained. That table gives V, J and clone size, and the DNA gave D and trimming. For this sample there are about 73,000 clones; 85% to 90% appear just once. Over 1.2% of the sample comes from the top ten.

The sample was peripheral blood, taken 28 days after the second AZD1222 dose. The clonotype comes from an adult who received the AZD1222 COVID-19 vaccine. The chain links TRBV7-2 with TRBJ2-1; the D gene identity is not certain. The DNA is TGTGCCAGCAGCTTAGGGGTCGGCTCCTACAATGAGCAGTTCTTC. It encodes CASSLGVGSYNEQFF.